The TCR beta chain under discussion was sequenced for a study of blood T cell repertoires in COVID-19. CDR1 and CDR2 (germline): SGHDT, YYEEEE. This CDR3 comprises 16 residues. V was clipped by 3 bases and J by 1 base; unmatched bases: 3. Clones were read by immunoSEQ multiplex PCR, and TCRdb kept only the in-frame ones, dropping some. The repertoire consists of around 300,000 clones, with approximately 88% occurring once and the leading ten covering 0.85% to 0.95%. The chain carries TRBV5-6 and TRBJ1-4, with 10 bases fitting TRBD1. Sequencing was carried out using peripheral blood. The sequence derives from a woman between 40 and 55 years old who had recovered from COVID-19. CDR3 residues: CASSSWDRGTNEKLFF. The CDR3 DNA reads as TGTGCCAGCAGCTCGTGGGACAGGGGAACTAATGAAAAACTGTTTTTT.